The rows below give T cell receptor beta chains drawn from one sample of a study of identical twins. From the 5' RACE reads, TCRdb called clonotypes with MiXCR, one entry per CDR3 protein. The sample shows around 95,000 distinct CDR3 sequences, 5.9% of them seen only once. The sequenced sample consisted of memory T cells sorted from blood. These receptors originate from a woman aged 45-60 years in good health. The CDR3 runs from the conserved cysteine through the conserved F or W. The D gene is left open where the match is weak. Clone size is given as once, few, many or a size class.

CDR3aa: CASSQTPFYGYTF
CDR3nt: TGTGCCAGCAGCCAAACCCCCTTCTATGGCTACACCTTC
v_gene: TRBV14
d_gene: NA
j_gene: TRBJ1-2
abundance: many

CDR3aa: CASSQGPSGHTDTQYF
CDR3nt: TGTGCCAGCAGCCAAGGTCCTAGCGGCCACACAGATACGCAGTATTTT
v_gene: TRBV4-2
d_gene: TRBD2
j_gene: TRBJ2-3
abundance: many

CDR3aa: CSASDFYNEQFF
CDR3nt: TGCAGTGCTAGTGACTTCTACAATGAGCAGTTCTTC
v_gene: TRBV20-1
d_gene: NA
j_gene: TRBJ2-1
abundance: many

CDR3aa: CASSDRVGSPLHF
CDR3nt: TGCGCCAGCAGTGACAGGGTCGGTTCACCCCTCCACTTT
v_gene: TRBV10-1
d_gene: NA
j_gene: TRBJ1-6
abundance: many

CDR3aa: CASSESRSGRADNEQFF
CDR3nt: TGCGCCAGCAGTGAGTCGAGAAGCGGGAGGGCCGACAATGAGCAGTTCTTC
v_gene: TRBV10-1
d_gene: TRBD2
j_gene: TRBJ2-1
abundance: few

CDR3aa: CASSPNVKAGPDTQYF
CDR3nt: TGCGCCAGCAGTCCCAATGTTAAAGCAGGTCCAGATACGCAGTATTTT
v_gene: TRBV5-1
d_gene: NA
j_gene: TRBJ2-3
abundance: many

CDR3aa: CSARDPALAGRVGNIQYF
CDR3nt: TGCAGTGCTAGAGATCCCGCACTAGCGGGAAGGGTGGGGAACATTCAGTACTTC
v_gene: TRBV20-1
d_gene: TRBD2
j_gene: TRBJ2-4
abundance: many

CDR3aa: CASSEGTSNEQFF
CDR3nt: TGTGCCAGCAGCGAGGGGACTAGCAATGAGCAGTTCTTC
v_gene: TRBV5-4
d_gene: TRBD2
j_gene: TRBJ2-1
abundance: many

CDR3aa: CSVEGWTENLAGYTF
CDR3nt: TGCAGCGTTGAAGGATGGACAGAAAATCTGGCAGGCTACACCTTC
v_gene: TRBV29-1
d_gene: NA
j_gene: TRBJ1-2
abundance: many

CDR3aa: CASSEQGGYQPQHF
CDR3nt: TGTGCCAGCAGTGAGCAGGGGGGATATCAGCCCCAGCATTTT
v_gene: TRBV2
d_gene: TRBD1
j_gene: TRBJ1-5
abundance: many

CDR3aa: CSVLATYNEQFF
CDR3nt: TGCAGCGTTCTCGCGACCTACAATGAGCAGTTCTTC
v_gene: TRBV29-1
d_gene: NA
j_gene: TRBJ2-1
abundance: many

CDR3aa: CASSTRSFVNEQFF
CDR3nt: TGTGCCAGCAGCACCCGTTCTTTCGTAAATGAGCAGTTCTTC
v_gene: TRBV7-2
d_gene: NA
j_gene: TRBJ2-1
abundance: many

CDR3aa: CSARATRDQGNEQFF
CDR3nt: TGCAGTGCTAGGGCAACCCGGGACCAAGGGAATGAGCAGTTCTTC
v_gene: TRBV20-1
d_gene: NA
j_gene: TRBJ2-1
abundance: many

CDR3aa: CASSPGWALNTEAFF
CDR3nt: TGTGCCAGCAGCCCGGGGTGGGCCCTGAACACTGAAGCTTTCTTT
v_gene: TRBV11-2
d_gene: NA
j_gene: TRBJ1-1
abundance: many

CDR3aa: CASSTGNQETQYF
CDR3nt: TGTGCCAGCAGCACAGGCAACCAAGAGACCCAGTACTTC
v_gene: TRBV7-9
d_gene: NA
j_gene: TRBJ2-5
abundance: many

CDR3aa: CASSLGRGSGETQYF
CDR3nt: TGCGCCAGCAGCTTGGGCCGTGGGAGTGGAGAGACCCAGTACTTC
v_gene: TRBV5-1
d_gene: NA
j_gene: TRBJ2-5
abundance: many

CDR3aa: CASSLSVRGGSSPLHF
CDR3nt: TGTGCCAGCAGCTTATCGGTCCGCGGTGGGAGTTCACCCCTCCACTTT
v_gene: TRBV11-2
d_gene: NA
j_gene: TRBJ1-6
abundance: many

CDR3aa: CSARASGRDYNEQFF
CDR3nt: TGCAGTGCTAGGGCTAGCGGGAGGGATTACAATGAGCAGTTCTTC
v_gene: TRBV20-1
d_gene: TRBD2
j_gene: TRBJ2-1
abundance: many

CDR3aa: CATSSGRGYNEQFF
CDR3nt: TGTGCCACCAGTAGCGGGAGAGGGTACAATGAGCAGTTCTTC
v_gene: TRBV24-1
d_gene: TRBD2
j_gene: TRBJ2-1
abundance: many

CDR3aa: CSALSVPGLAGGSTDTQYF
CDR3nt: TGCAGTGCTCTCTCGGTACCGGGACTAGCGGGAGGTAGCACAGATACGCAGTATTTT
v_gene: TRBV20-1
d_gene: TRBD2
j_gene: TRBJ2-3
abundance: many

CDR3aa: CASGPRDPRGEQYF
CDR3nt: TGTGCCAGTGGACCCCGGGACCCCAGGGGGGAGCAGTACTTC
v_gene: TRBV19
d_gene: TRBD1
j_gene: TRBJ2-7
abundance: many

CDR3aa: CASSLGGRGSIQYF
CDR3nt: TGTGCCAGCAGCTTGGGCGGGAGGGGTAGCATTCAGTACTTC
v_gene: TRBV11-2
d_gene: TRBD2
j_gene: TRBJ2-4
abundance: many

CDR3aa: CASSLAGEGPYF
CDR3nt: TGTGCCAGCAGCTTAGCGGGCGAAGGGCCGTACTTC
v_gene: TRBV7-9
d_gene: NA
j_gene: TRBJ2-5
abundance: many

CDR3aa: CASSLAVSYGYTF
CDR3nt: TGTGCCAGCAGCTTGGCAGTTTCGTATGGCTACACCTTC
v_gene: TRBV5-5
d_gene: NA
j_gene: TRBJ1-2
abundance: many

CDR3aa: CATSDLQGSPEQFF
CDR3nt: TGTGCCACCAGTGATTTGCAGGGTAGCCCTGAGCAGTTCTTC
v_gene: TRBV24-1
d_gene: NA
j_gene: TRBJ2-1
abundance: many

CDR3aa: CASSKRLGHEKLFF
CDR3nt: TGTGCCAGCAGCAAAAGACTCGGGCATGAAAAACTGTTTTTT
v_gene: TRBV14
d_gene: NA
j_gene: TRBJ1-4
abundance: many

CDR3aa: CASSLGDLREELFF
CDR3nt: TGCGCCAGCAGCTTGGGAGACTTGAGGGAGGAGCTGTTTTTT
v_gene: TRBV5-1
d_gene: NA
j_gene: TRBJ2-2
abundance: many

CDR3aa: CSASPTEQETQYF
CDR3nt: TGCAGTGCTAGCCCCACGGAACAAGAGACCCAGTACTTC
v_gene: TRBV20-1
d_gene: NA
j_gene: TRBJ2-5
abundance: many